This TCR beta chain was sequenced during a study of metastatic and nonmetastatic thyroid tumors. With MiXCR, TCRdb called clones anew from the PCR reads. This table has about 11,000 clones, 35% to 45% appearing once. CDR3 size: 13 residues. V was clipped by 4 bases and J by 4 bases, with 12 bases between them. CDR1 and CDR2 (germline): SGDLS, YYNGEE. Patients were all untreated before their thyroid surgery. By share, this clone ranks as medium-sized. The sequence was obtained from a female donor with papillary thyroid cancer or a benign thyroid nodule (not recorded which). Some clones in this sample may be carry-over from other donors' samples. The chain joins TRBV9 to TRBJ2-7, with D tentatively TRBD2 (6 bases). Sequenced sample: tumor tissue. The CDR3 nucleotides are TGTGCCAGCAGCCCGACCGCGGGGTACGAGCAGTACTTC. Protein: CASSPTAGYEQYF.